The clone carrying this TCR beta chain showed up just a few times. Its specificity is not known. The missing CDR3 end, 3 residues past where the read stops, is filled in from the germline J gene. This entry belongs to a study of T cell clonality in common variable immunodeficiency. General study findings and limits: Reportedly, TCR beta sequences from common variable immunodeficiency showed fewer deletions and N-nucleotide insertions.

The CDR3 length is 17 residues. Trimming removed 3 bases from V and 7 bases from J, with 20 bases in between. Germline V gives CDR1 SGHRS, CDR2 YFSETQ. Method: immunoSEQ multiplex PCR; TCRdb's copy keeps in-frame clones and lacks some. Listed for the sample are over 13,000 clones, none seen a single time. The clonotype originates from a human donor with common variable immunodeficiency. The chain is built from TRBV5-1 and TRBJ1-6; a possible D gene is TRBD1 (6 bases). Sequencing was done on a sample of peripheral blood mononuclear cells. CDR3 residues: CASSSDGRTRGNSPLHF. CDR3 DNA (partial): TGCGCCAGCAGCTCCGATGGGCGCACTAGGGGGAATTCACCC.